These 5 T cell receptor beta chains originate from one sample sequenced in a study of OX40 agonist ivuxolimab in advanced cancers. Library method: the immunoSEQ multiplex PCR assay. The source is immuneACCESS, and TCRdb retained only in-frame sequences with V and J called. Part of the clones is not carried over; for the studies checked, unresolved V genes explain less than half of this, and the remainder is unexplained. This sample holds roughly 56,000 clones; 70% to 80% were observed only once. The top ten hold approximately 1.2% of the sample. Sample: CD4+ or CD8+ T cells sorted from blood, taken in a trial of the OX40 agonist ivuxolimab. Source of these receptors: an adult with an advanced solid tumor such as melanoma, head and neck, liver or kidney cancer.

This clone was recorded once. The rearrangement joins TRBV7-6 to TRBJ2-7; TRBD1 matches at 11 bases. This CDR3 spans 17 amino acids. CDR1 is SGHVS, CDR2 FNYEAQ, per germline. The V gene end was trimmed by 5 bases and the J gene end by 0 bases; junction bases not matched to a gene: 9. The CDR3 protein is CASSAGQGASLSYEQYF. Here the CDR3 DNA reads TGTGCCAGCAGCGCTGGACAGGGGGCCTCCCTCTCCTACGAGCAGTACTTC.

The chain recombines TRBV28 with TRBJ1-5; tentative D call: TRBD1 (5 bases). The CDR3 has 15 residues. Germline CDR1 MDHEN, CDR2 SYDVKM. Deletions cut 6 bases from V and 6 bases from J, with 18 bases between. The CDR3 sequence is CASRPYGGGSQPQHF. The CDR3 DNA reads as TGTGCCAGCAGACCGTACGGGGGGGGGAGTCAGCCCCAGCATTTT.

The V call is TRBV7-8, the J call TRBJ2-1; 9 bases line up with TRBD1. V lost 5 bases to trimming and J lost 13 bases; unmatched junction nucleotides: 9. This CDR3 contains 13 residues. The germline gives CDR1 SGHVS, CDR2 FQNEAQ. Written as DNA, the CDR3 is TGTGCCAGCAGCCAGCAGGACAGGGGAGACCAGTTCTTC. This translates into CASSQQDRGDQFF.

The sample holds one count of this clone. V and J are TRBV7-2 and TRBJ2-5, with 7 bases lining up with TRBD2. Trimming removed 0 bases from V and 4 bases from J; junction bases left unmatched: 5. In germline, CDR1 is SGHTA, CDR2 FQGNSA. The CDR3 loop spans 15 amino acids. CDR3 protein: CASSLAWGGSETQYF. For the CDR3, the DNA is TGTGCCAGCAGCTTAGCTTGGGGGGGGTCAGAGACCCAGTACTTC.

This clone has a handful of counts. The chain combines TRBV30 with TRBJ2-6; D is unclear. V shed 1 base and J shed 0 bases, with 10 bases lying between them. The CDR3 is made up of 16 amino acids. CDR1 is GTSNPN and CDR2 is SVGIG in the germline V gene (reference sequence). CDR3 nucleotide sequence: TGTGCCTGGAGTGGAAGTTACCTCTCTGGGGCCAACGTCCTGACTTTC. This gives the protein CAWSGSYLSGANVLTF.